The rows below give T cell receptor beta chains drawn from one sample of a study of blood T cell repertoires in COVID-19. The repertoire was sequenced with immunoSEQ multiplex PCR; TCRdb's copy has only in-frame clones and lacks some. The sample lists around 68,000 clones, roughly 90% occurring once. The sample was peripheral blood. All receptors come from a human donor in a cohort sampled during active COVID-19. The CDR3 runs from the conserved cysteine through the conserved F or W. The order of the fields is J gene, V gene, D gene, clone size, CDR3 DNA, CDR3 protein. D genes are given only for firm matches. Expanded clones get a size class; other rows say once, few or many, or leave the size out.

TRBJ2-2	TRBV28	-	-	TGTGCCAGCAGTTTCCCCTCGACCTTACAGGCCGGGGAGCTGTTTTTT	CASSFPSTLQAGELFF
TRBJ2-6	TRBV4-1	-	-	TGCGCCAGCAGCCAAGTGGTGAGGAACTCTGGGGCCAACGTCCTGACTTTC	CASSQVVRNSGANVLTF
TRBJ2-1	TRBV27	TRBD2	-	TGTGCCAGCAGTCCCCTCCTCGGGACTATCTCCTACAATGAGCAGTTCTTC	CASSPLLGTISYNEQFF
TRBJ1-6	TRBV12-5	-	-	TGTGCTAGTGGTTTGGACACAGGGAATTCACCCCTCCACTTT	CASGLDTGNSPLHF
TRBJ2-1	TRBV5-6	-	-	TGTGCCAGCAGCTTGGTTAGCTCCTACAATGAGCAGTTCTTC	CASSLVSSYNEQFF
TRBJ2-1	TRBV7-2	TRBD2	-	TGTGCCAGCAGCCGGGGACTAGCGGGAGTGGGTGAGCAGTTCTTC	CASSRGLAGVGEQFF
TRBJ2-5	TRBV7-6	TRBD1	-	TGTGCCAGCAGCCCATGGACAGGCCCAGGAAGGGAGACCCAGTACTTC	CASSPWTGPGRETQYF
TRBJ2-4	TRBV4-1	TRBD2	-	TGCGCCAGCAGCCAGGGACTAGCTCGCGCAGTGGCCAAAAACATTCAGTACTTC	CASSQGLARAVAKNIQYF
TRBJ1-1	TRBV4-1	-	once	TGCGCCAGCAGCCAAGAGCCAACGGGACTCTTGAACACTGAAGCTTTCTTT	CASSQEPTGLLNTEAFF
TRBJ2-5	TRBV10-3	TRBD1	-	TGTGCCATCAGTGAGACGGGACAGGGGGTTATTTACGGAGAGACCCAGTACTTC	CAISETGQGVIYGETQYF
TRBJ1-1	TRBV5-1	-	-	TGCGCCAGCAGCTTCATTGGGACTCTGAACACTGAAGCTTTCTTT	CASSFIGTLNTEAFF
TRBJ2-7	TRBV3-1/TRBV3-2	TRBD2	-	TGTGCCAGCAGCCAAGAACTAGCGGGAGCCTCACCACTCTCCGAGCAGTACTTC	CASSQELAGASPLSEQYF
TRBJ1-1	TRBV5-4	-	-	TGTGCCAGCAGCTCGGGGGTGTCTCGAGTCACTGAAGCTTTCTTT	CASSSGVSRVTEAFF
TRBJ1-5	TRBV2	-	-	TGTGCCAGCAGATCCGATACGTCCGACTATATACCCCAGCATTTT	CASRSDTSDYIPQHF
TRBJ1-5	TRBV4-2	-	-	TGTGCCAGCAGCCAAGCAGGGTTCGATCAGCCCCAGCATTTT	CASSQAGFDQPQHF
TRBJ2-1	TRBV3-1/TRBV3-2	TRBD2	-	TGTGCCAGCAGCCAAGATCTTACTAGCGGGATGGGTGAGCAGTTCTTC	CASSQDLTSGMGEQFF
TRBJ2-7	TRBV6-2/TRBV6-3	-	-	TGTGCCAGCAGCCGCGACTACGAGCAGTACTTT	CASSRDYEQYF
TRBJ2-1	TRBV5-1	TRBD2	-	TGCGCCAGTACCAGACAGACTAGCGGGGGCCCCAATGAGCAGTTCTTC	CASTRQTSGGPNEQFF
TRBJ1-4	TRBV4-1	TRBD1	-	TGCGCCAGCGCTAGACAGGGGGGTGAAAAACTGTTTTTT	CASARQGGEKLFF
TRBJ2-1	TRBV15	TRBD1	-	TGTGCCACCAGCAGAGGTCCCGGGACAGGGGACAATGAGCAGTTCTTC	CATSRGPGTGDNEQFF
TRBJ1-5	TRBV11-2	TRBD1	-	TGTGCCAGCAGCTTAGAACCAGGACAGGGTGGCAATCAGCCCCAGCATTTT	CASSLEPGQGGNQPQHF
TRBJ2-7	TRBV4-1	TRBD2	-	TGCGCCAGCAGCCAGCCTCCGAAACCGGGGGGTAACTCCTACGAGCAGTACTTC	CASSQPPKPGGNSYEQYF
TRBJ1-6	TRBV6-1	-	-	TGTGCCAGCAGTGAAACGGAACGGAGACAGTTATTCTATGCGAATTCACCCCTCCACTTT	CASSETERRQLFYANSPLHF
TRBJ2-3	TRBV10-3	TRBD2	-	TGTGCCATCACCCGTACTTTAGCGGGAGGCAGGTCAGATACGCAGTATTTT	CAITRTLAGGRSDTQYF
TRBJ2-2	TRBV7-9	-	-	TGTGCCAGCAGCTTTACCCCCGGGCCCCGGGGCACCGGGGAGCTGTTTTTT	CASSFTPGPRGTGELFF
TRBJ2-1	TRBV14	TRBD2	-	TGTGCCAGCAGCCCCCGACTAGCGGGAGGGCCGGAGTTCTTC	CASSPRLAGGPEFF